One sample yielded the 31 T cell receptor beta chains listed below, sequenced in a study of shared clonotypes between healthy human individuals. Positive CCR7 selection of CD45RO-negative cells yielded the naive CD8 cells, and terminally differentiated effector memory CD45RA+ cells were excluded. Profiled with immunoSEQ multiplex PCR; TCRdb holds only in-frame clones, not every one. The repertoire includes 550,000 to 600,000 clones, nearly 98% of them detected once, and 0.3% to 0.35% sits in the top ten. The sequenced sample was naive CD8+ T cells sorted from blood. The receptor set was obtained from a man in his thirties or forties in good health.

V gene TRBV27 combines with J gene TRBJ2-1; 11 nucleotides match TRBD1. This CDR3 contains 14 residues. Germline values: CDR1 MNHEY, CDR2 SMNVEV (reference sequence). V dropped 5 bases and J dropped 8; count of bases not matched to a gene: 5. CDR3 in DNA: TGTGCCAGCAGTGGGACAGGGGGATACGATGAGCAGTTCTTC. Its protein is CASSGTGGYDEQFF.

The gene calls are TRBV29-1 and TRBJ1-2, with no clear D. Germline assignment: CDR1 SQVTM and CDR2 ANQGSEA. V was clipped by 4 bases and J by 8 bases, with 14 bases between them. This CDR3 is 12 amino acids long. The DNA for the CDR3 is TGCAGCGTTGTTAAAGGGCTGGGCGGCTACACCTTC. Encoded protein: CSVVKGLGGYTF.

The rearrangement links TRBV27 to TRBJ1-4; D remains unclear. The CDR3 consists of 14 residues. Germline assignment: CDR1 MNHEY and CDR2 SMNVEV (reference sequence). The V end was cut by 5 bases, the J end by 3 bases, with 10 bases between. The CDR3 region is CASSIGVSNEKLFF. The CDR3 nucleotides are TGTGCCAGCAGTATCGGGGTGTCTAATGAAAAACTGTTTTTT.

The V and J genes are TRBV15 and TRBJ2-5; weak D call: TRBD2 (5 bases). Per germline, CDR1 LNHNV and CDR2 YYDKDF (reference sequence). V was trimmed by 7 bases and J by 1 base, leaving 16 bases between them. This CDR3 contains 15 residues. The chain's CDR3 is CATTDSGKVQETQYF. CDR3 DNA: TGTGCCACCACTGACTCCGGGAAAGTCCAAGAGACCCAGTACTTC.

For the CDR3, the DNA is TGTGCCAGCAGGCATACAGAGAACACTGAAGCTTTCTTT. This gives the protein CASRHTENTEAFF. The chain links TRBV6-5 to TRBJ1-1; no definite D call. V was shortened by 6 bases and J by 1 base, with 9 bases between the two germline ends. Germline loops: CDR1 MNHEY, CDR2 SVGAGI. This CDR3 is 13 amino acids long.

The chain is built from TRBV2 and TRBJ1-2; possibly TRBD1 for D (6 bases). In germline, CDR1 is SNHLY, CDR2 FYNNEI. Trimming removed 4 bases at V and 3 bases at J, with 15 bases between. The CDR3 sequence is 15 residues long. In nucleotides, the CDR3 is TGTGCCAGCAGTGCCGACAGGCGCGATTACTATGGCTACACCTTC. Its protein product is CASSADRRDYYGYTF.

This rearrangement joins TRBV19 to TRBJ2-2; no definite D call. Germline CDR1 LNHDA, CDR2 SQIVND (reference sequence). The V end lost 2 bases, the J end lost 0 bases, and 4 bases lay between the germline ends. The length of the CDR3 is 14 residues. The CDR3 DNA reads as TGTGCCAGTAGTATAAGGCCGAACACCGGGGAGCTGTTTTTT. Translating it yields CASSIRPNTGELFF.

The J gene is TRBJ2-3, the V gene TRBV30; perhaps TRBD2 as D (5 bases). The CDR3 runs to 10 residues. Germline CDR1 reads GTSNPN; CDR2 reads SVGIG (reference sequence). Trimming pared 5 bases from V and 8 bases from J, leaving 8 bases between. The CDR3 DNA reads as TGTGCCTGGGGCGAGGGTACGCAGTATTTT. It encodes CAWGEGTQYF.

Remarks on this clone: Other DNA sequences from this sample encode an identical CDR3 as well. The V and J genes are TRBV5-1 and TRBJ2-1, with 15 bases identical to TRBD2. The V gene's germline CDR1 is SGHRS and CDR2 YFSETQ. This CDR3 is built from 16 residues. With V trimmed by 3 bases and J by 9 bases, 7 bases remained unmatched. CDR3 sequence: CASSSEGLAGGIEQFF. The DNA for the CDR3 is TGCGCCAGCAGCTCGGAGGGACTAGCGGGAGGTATTGAGCAGTTCTTC.

The chain is built from TRBV7-9 and TRBJ2-7; D is unresolved. This CDR3 is built from 14 residues. V gave up 4 bases and J gave up 1 base, with 11 bases separating them. The V gene's germline CDR1 is SEHNR and CDR2 FQNEAQ (reference sequence). The CDR3 is CASSSPEKSYEQYF. The CDR3 DNA sequence: TGTGCCAGCAGCTCTCCAGAAAAGTCCTACGAGCAGTACTTC.

The rearrangement joins TRBV29-1 to TRBJ2-1; 11 bases are a match to TRBD1. From germline, CDR1 is SQVTM and CDR2 ANQGSEA. CDR3 length equals 15 residues. V was pared by 6 bases and J by 5 bases, with 9 bases of the junction left unmatched. The chain's CDR3 is CSVGGQGAYDNEQFF. The DNA of the CDR3 is TGCAGCGTGGGAGGACAGGGGGCCTACGACAATGAGCAGTTCTTC.

V is TRBV9 and J is TRBJ2-2; D is possibly TRBD1 (5 bases). The CDR3 spans 16 residues. In germline, CDR1 is SGDLS, CDR2 YYNGEE. Trimming left V 3 bases short and J 9 bases short, with 21 bases between. The CDR3 DNA reads as TGTGCCAGCAGCGAGAGGTCTGGGGCGGTGGGGCGGGAGCTGTTTTTT. It yields the protein CASSERSGAVGRELFF.

This clone was found once. J is TRBJ2-7 and V is TRBV5-5, with 7 bases matching TRBD1. Looked up from germline, CDR1 is SGHKS and CDR2 is YYEKEE (reference sequence). CDR3 length equals 15 residues. With V trimmed by 4 bases and J by 2 bases, 9 bases remained unmatched. The CDR3 here is CASSPRWDSTYEQYF. CDR3 coding DNA: TGTGCCAGCAGCCCCAGGTGGGACAGTACCTACGAGCAGTACTTC.

The chain uses TRBV19 and TRBJ1-5, with D unresolved. Germline assignment: CDR1 LNHDA and CDR2 SQIVND (reference sequence). The CDR3 sequence is 16 residues long. V was clipped by 3 bases and J by 2 bases, with 14 bases between them. The CDR3 DNA follows: TGTGCCAGTAGTATGTTTGGACTTTCGGGCAATCAGCCCCAGCATTTT. Protein sequence: CASSMFGLSGNQPQHF.

This sequence joins TRBV30 and TRBJ1-1, with a tentative D call TRBD1 (5 bases). CDR3 length equals 15 residues. Trimming cost V 3 bases and J 0 bases, with 14 bases left between them. Looked up from germline, CDR1 is GTSNPN and CDR2 is SVGIG (reference sequence). CDR3 nucleotides: TGTGCCTGGAGAACGGGACCCCTCATGAACACTGAAGCTTTCTTT. Protein: CAWRTGPLMNTEAFF.

The V call is TRBV27, the J call TRBJ1-5, with 10 bases identical to TRBD1. This CDR3 is 14 amino acids long. Germline-derived CDR1 and CDR2 are MNHEY and SMNVEV (reference sequence). V dropped 5 bases and J dropped 3; count of bases not matched to a gene: 1. This CDR3 is CASSRQGANQPQHF. Here the CDR3 DNA reads TGTGCCAGCAGTAGACAGGGGGCCAATCAGCCCCAGCATTTT.

The chain employs TRBV1 and TRBJ2-7. TRBV1 is a pseudogene segment. This CDR3 is built from 16 residues. The CDR3 DNA is TGCACCAGCAGCCCGCCCCGGCGTCTGTTGCCCTACGAGCAGTACTTC. Protein product: CTSSPPRRLLPYEQYF.

This rearrangement joins TRBV9 to TRBJ1-2, with no clear D. The CDR3 length is 12 residues. V was shortened by 3 bases and J by 3 bases, with 6 bases between the two germline ends. CDR1 and CDR2 (germline): SGDLS, YYNGEE. DNA for the CDR3: TGTGCCAGCAGCGATGTGTACTATGGCTACACCTTC. Its translation: CASSDVYYGYTF.

The genes are TRBV6-6 and TRBJ1-2, with unresolved D. This CDR3 contains 13 residues. The germline CDR1 and CDR2 sequences are MNHNY and SVGAGI (reference sequence). Trimming removed 8 bases from V and 2 bases from J, with 12 bases in between. CDR3: CASQLTSNYGYTF. The CDR3 DNA sequence: TGTGCCAGCCAGCTAACCTCCAACTATGGCTACACCTTC.

The CDR3 here is CASSWGHNEKLFF. The CDR3 nucleotides are TGCGCCAGCAGCTGGGGACACAATGAAAAACTGTTTTTT. The genes are TRBV5-1 and TRBJ1-4; tentatively, D is TRBD1 (6 bases). CDR1 is SGHRS, CDR2 YFSETQ, per germline. CDR3 size: 13 residues. The germline V and J ends were trimmed by 3 bases and 5 bases, with 8 bases remaining between them.

The chain employs TRBV6-6 and TRBJ1-5; 8 bases are shared with TRBD1. Germline lookup yields CDR1 MNHNY and CDR2 SVGAGI (reference sequence). The CDR3 contains 14 residues. V was pared by 4 bases and J by 6 bases, with 5 bases of the junction left unmatched. The CDR3 here is CASSWTGKGQPQHF. The CDR3 DNA is TGTGCCAGCAGTTGGACAGGGAAGGGTCAGCCCCAGCATTTT.

The gene calls are TRBV27 and TRBJ2-1, with D perhaps matching TRBD1 (6 bases). Germline lookup yields CDR1 MNHEY and CDR2 SMNVEV (reference sequence). This CDR3 has 15 residues. Trimming stripped 4 bases from V and 1 base from J, with 11 bases between. CDR3 nucleotide sequence: TGTGCCAGCAGTTCCGGGACACTTTCCTACAATGAGCAGTTCTTC. Encoded protein: CASSSGTLSYNEQFF.

The chain uses TRBV7-2 and TRBJ2-7; 9 bases fit TRBD2. This CDR3 is 15 amino acids long. V was pared by 5 bases and J by 3 bases, with 8 bases of the junction left unmatched. Per the germline V gene, CDR1 is SGHTA and CDR2 is FQGNSA. In DNA, the CDR3 is TGTGCCAGCAGCCCAGTAGCTAGCGGGAACTACGAGCAGTACTTC. Translated: CASSPVASGNYEQYF.

This chain links TRBV5-5 with TRBJ2-7, with D hard to call. This CDR3 has 12 residues. V was trimmed by 1 base and J by 5 bases, leaving 7 bases between them. Germline V lookup: CDR1 SGHKS, CDR2 YYEKEE (reference sequence). The CDR3 loop reads CASSLSSNEQYF. In DNA form, the CDR3 reads TGTGCCAGCAGCTTGTCTAGTAACGAGCAGTACTTC. Full variable domain (remainder filled in from reference TRBV5-5 and TRBJ2-7): DAGVTQSPTHLIKTRGQQVTLRCSPISGHKSVSWYQQVLGQGPQFIFQYYEKEERGRGNFPDRFSARQFPNYSSELNVNALLLGDSALYLCASSLSSNEQYFGPGTRLTVT.

The table lists this clone with a count of one. The gene calls are TRBV10-3 and TRBJ2-5; TRBD2 aligns across 7 bases. The CDR3 totals 15 residues. V trimming: 4 bases; J trimming: 2 bases; junction bases outside the gene matches: 7. Per the germline V gene, CDR1 is ENHRY and CDR2 is SYGVKD. CDR3 residues: CAISGELAEQETQYF. The CDR3 region has the DNA TGTGCCATCAGTGGAGAGCTAGCGGAACAAGAGACCCAGTACTTC.

The chain couples TRBV4-1 to TRBJ2-3; D is unresolved. The CDR3 has 13 residues. Germline V gives CDR1 MGHRA, CDR2 YSYEKL. Trimming removed 0 bases from V and 14 bases from J, with 15 bases in between. The CDR3 nucleotides read TGCGCCAGCAGCCAAGAGTATCCTCTCCCTGCGTATTTT. Amino acids: CASSQEYPLPAYF.

This CDR3 is CASSSQGAGGSGELFF. CDR3 DNA: TGTGCCAGCAGTTCCCAAGGAGCGGGAGGGTCCGGGGAGCTGTTTTTT. The rearrangement links TRBV27 to TRBJ2-2; TRBD2 aligns across 10 bases. Germline CDR1 is MNHEY and CDR2 is SMNVEV (reference sequence). V trimming: 4 bases; J trimming: 6 bases; junction bases outside the gene matches: 8. There are 16 residues in the CDR3.

The J gene is TRBJ2-5, the V gene TRBV6-5; D remains ambiguous. The V end was cut by 7 bases, the J end by 0 bases, with 9 bases between. This CDR3 has 13 residues. The V gene's germline CDR1 is MNHEY and CDR2 SVGAGI. The CDR3 DNA reads as TGTGCCAGCACCCCACCCTACCAAGAGACCCAGTACTTC. Translation: CASTPPYQETQYF.

V gene TRBV2 combines with J gene TRBJ2-7, with 8 bases aligning to TRBD2. This CDR3 spans 14 amino acids. Trimming at V came to 6 bases and at J to 4 bases, leaving 8 bases not matched to a gene. Germline lookup yields CDR1 SNHLY and CDR2 FYNNEI. In nucleotides, the CDR3 is TGTGCCAGCAGCCCGGGGGGGTTTCTATACGAGCAGTACTTC. Its translation: CASSPGGFLYEQYF.

V gene TRBV7-9 combines with J gene TRBJ2-7; 9 bases match TRBD2. The CDR3 sequence is 16 residues long. The V gene end was trimmed by 4 bases and the J gene end by 3 bases; junction bases not matched to a gene: 10. The V gene's germline CDR1 is SEHNR and CDR2 FQNEAQ (reference sequence). The CDR3 nucleotides are TGTGCCAGCAGCTCAGTTAGCGGGAGTGGGGTCTACGAGCAGTACTTC. Amino acid sequence: CASSSVSGSGVYEQYF.

The V call is TRBV27, the J call TRBJ2-7; unclear D gene. Trimming took off 4 bases at V and 7 bases at J, with 11 bases between the two ends. This CDR3 contains 12 residues. Germline assignment: CDR1 MNHEY and CDR2 SMNVEV (reference sequence). CDR3 DNA sequence: TGTGCCAGCAGTTCACCCCTTAGGGAGCAGTACTTC. Translated: CASSSPLREQYF.